Shown below are 26 T cell receptor beta chains from a single sample sequenced in a study of shared clonotypes between healthy human individuals (dated by TCRdb to between 2020 and 2021). Receptor libraries were prepared by the immunoSEQ multiplex PCR assay. TCRdb obtained this table from immuneACCESS and retained in-frame rearrangements with V and J assigned. These tables miss some clones; where compared with another copy, unresolved V genes account for less than half of the shortfall, and the remainder is unexplained. The sample table shows about 1 million clones, and roughly 75% are seen once. The top ten hold 1.5% of the sample. The specimen sequenced was memory CD4+ T cells sorted from blood. Explained via the paper, the cell subset or site label denotes: CD45RA-negative fraction. Receptors were obtained from a young man in good health.

This clone has just one count. V usage is TRBV11-2 and J usage is TRBJ2-6, with D unclear. Germline-derived CDR1 and CDR2 are SGHAT and FQNNGV. V gave up 4 bases and J gave up 3 bases, with 13 bases separating them. CDR3 length equals 16 residues. CDR3 sequence: CASSSGPHLGANVLTF. The CDR3 nucleotides read TGTGCCAGCAGCTCGGGTCCGCATCTTGGGGCCAACGTCCTGACTTTC.

This clone has at least ten counts. This chain connects TRBV10-1 to TRBJ1-2; D gene ambiguous. V was pared by 8 bases and J by 4 bases, with 14 bases between. Germline V gene sequence: CDR1 WNHNN, CDR2 SYGVQD (reference sequence). This CDR3 has 13 residues. CDR3 residues: CASSPGGSYGYTF. The CDR3 coding sequence is TGCGCCAGCTCTCCGGGCGGAAGCTATGGCTACACCTTC.

This rearrangement joins TRBV7-9 to TRBJ2-5; D tentatively reads TRBD1 or TRBD2 (7 bases each). The V and J ends lost 11 bases and 3 bases respectively, with 16 bases between them. Germline V gives CDR1 SEHNR, CDR2 FQNEAQ (reference sequence). The CDR3 contains 13 residues. The CDR3 bases are TGTGCCTGGGGGGGACAGAGGAAAGAGACCCAGTACTTC. Protein product: CAWGGQRKETQYF. Full variable domain (missing parts from reference TRBV7-9 and TRBJ2-5): DTGVSQNPRHKITKRGQNVTFRCDPISEHNRLYWYRQTLGQGPEFLTYFQNEAQLEKSRLLSDRFSAERPKGSFSTLEIQRTEQGDSAMYLCAWGGQRKETQYFGPGTRLLVL.

With regard to this clone: A far larger clone is one base from this, pointing to a likely read error. J is TRBJ1-5 and V is TRBV5-5; 8 bases map to TRBD1. From germline, CDR1 is SGHKS and CDR2 YYEKEE (reference sequence). The CDR3 totals 14 residues. V was pared by 4 bases and J by 3 bases, with 3 bases of the junction left unmatched. CDR3 DNA: TGTGCCAGCAGCCTGGGACAGGCCAATCAGCCCCAGCATTTT. Its translation is CASSLGQANQPQHF.

CDR3 nucleotides: TGTGCCAGCAAGGGTGGGGAAGTAGTAGCGGCCCAGTACTTC. Translated, it gives CASKGGEVVAAQYF. J is TRBJ2-5 and V is TRBV6-1, with D possibly being TRBD2 (6 bases). Germline values: CDR1 MNHNS, CDR2 SASEGT. Trimming took off 7 bases at V and 9 bases at J, with 21 bases between the two ends. The CDR3 covers 14 residues.

The V and J genes are TRBV9 and TRBJ2-5; D possibly uses TRBD1 or TRBD2 (6 bases each). In germline, CDR1 is SGDLS, CDR2 YYNGEE. Trimming took off 0 bases at V and 5 bases at J, with 11 bases between the two ends. There are 14 residues in the CDR3. The CDR3 protein is CASSVGGAWETQYF. DNA of the CDR3: TGTGCCAGCAGCGTAGGGGGGGCTTGGGAGACCCAGTACTTC.

The rearrangement uses TRBV7-6 and TRBJ1-6, with a tentative D call TRBD1 (5 bases). Trimming cost V 3 bases and J 10 bases, with 10 bases left between them. The CDR3 spans 13 residues. Germline CDR1 reads SGHVS; CDR2 reads FNYEAQ. The CDR3 spells CASSFGGSSPLHF. Here the CDR3 DNA reads TGTGCCAGCAGCTTCGGGGGGAGCTCACCCCTCCACTTT.

This clone was counted ten times or more. The CDR3: CASSLYRAGSPLHF. The CDR3, as DNA: TGTGCCAGCAGCTTGTACAGGGCAGGTTCACCCCTCCACTTT. V and J are TRBV5-6 and TRBJ1-6, with a weak D call TRBD1 (6 bases). The V gene's germline CDR1 is SGHDT and CDR2 YYEEEE. The CDR3 covers 14 residues. V was pared by 1 base and J by 9 bases, with 11 bases between.

Turning to this clone: Other DNA sequences within the sample encode an identical CDR3. The chain is built from TRBV27 and TRBJ2-6; D is possibly TRBD1 (6 bases). V was shortened by 4 bases and J by 0 bases, with 7 bases between the two germline ends. Germline V CDR1 and CDR2: MNHEY, SMNVEV (reference sequence). This CDR3 contains 15 residues. In DNA form, the CDR3 reads TGTGCCAGCAGTTCACAGGGCTCTGGGGCCAACGTCCTGACTTTC. It yields the protein CASSSQGSGANVLTF.

The rearrangement links TRBV28 to TRBJ2-5; D uncertain. This CDR3 spans 13 amino acids. With 8 bases removed from V and 5 bases from J, the gap between germline ends came to 15 bases. Germline CDR1 reads MDHEN; CDR2 reads SYDVKM. CDR3 nucleotides: TGTGCCAGCTTAAAGTTGGGCCGGGAGACCCAGTACTTC. Protein: CASLKLGRETQYF.

The rearrangement uses TRBV7-6 and TRBJ2-1, with D unresolved. The CDR3 contains 16 residues. V dropped 1 base and J dropped 0 bases, with 10 bases sitting between them. Germline CDR1 and CDR2: SGHVS and FNYEAQ. The CDR3 DNA follows: TGTGCCAGCAGCTTAGTTGAGGAAATCTCCTACAATGAGCAGTTCTTC. This codes for CASSLVEEISYNEQFF.

For the CDR3, the DNA is TGTGCCAGCAGTCCGCCGGGACAGGGAGGCTACACCTTC. Amino acid sequence: CASSPPGQGGYTF. V gene TRBV28 combines with J gene TRBJ1-2; 9 positions agree with TRBD1. Trimming removed 5 bases from V and 8 bases from J; junction bases left unmatched: 6. The germline V gene encodes CDR1 MDHEN and CDR2 SYDVKM. CDR3 length: 13 residues.

The rearrangement joins TRBV9 to TRBJ1-4; D is uncertain. In germline, CDR1 is SGDLS, CDR2 YYNGEE. Trimming cost V 0 bases and J 7 bases, with 7 bases left between them. This CDR3 is built from 13 residues. The CDR3 reads CASSVGPSEKLFF. CDR3 nucleotide sequence: TGTGCCAGCAGCGTAGGACCGAGTGAAAAACTGTTTTTT.

V and J are TRBV6-1 and TRBJ1-2; D might be TRBD1 (5 bases). Trimming cost V 1 base and J 3 bases, with 9 bases left between them. Germline values: CDR1 MNHNS, CDR2 SASEGT. The CDR3 is 14 residues long. The CDR3 loop reads CASSEDRYDYGYTF. For the CDR3, the DNA is TGTGCCAGCAGTGAAGACAGGTACGACTATGGCTACACCTTC.

The chain uses TRBV5-6 and TRBJ1-3, with D possibly matching TRBD1 (5 bases). Germline V gene lookup returns CDR1 SGHDT and CDR2 YYEEEE. Deletions cut 1 base from V and 4 bases from J, with 9 bases between. The CDR3 sequence is 14 residues long. The CDR3 DNA reads TGTGCCAGCAGCTTGCAGGGAGGAGGAAACACCATATATTTT. Translating it yields CASSLQGGGNTIYF.

The CDR3 reads CASSYSLQAYEQYF. CDR3 nucleotide sequence: TGTGCCAGCAGTTACTCGCTGCAGGCCTACGAGCAGTACTTC. V and J are TRBV6-5 and TRBJ2-7; D not certain. Per germline, CDR1 MNHEY and CDR2 SVGAGI. The CDR3 extends over 14 amino acids. V shed 0 bases and J shed 2 bases, with 8 bases lying between them.

The chain couples TRBV4-1 to TRBJ1-2, with unresolved D. Germline V gives CDR1 MGHRA, CDR2 YSYEKL. The CDR3 sequence is 14 residues long. Trimming cost V 1 base and J 7 bases, with 13 bases left between them. This CDR3 reads CASSQGLEVVGYTF. The CDR3, as DNA: TGCGCCAGCAGCCAAGGTCTGGAGGTGGTTGGCTACACCTTC.

This chain links TRBV7-2 with TRBJ1-5; D call uncertain. CDR1 is SGHTA, CDR2 FQGNSA, per germline. V lost 6 bases, J lost 0 bases, and 9 bases lay in between. The CDR3 is made up of 14 amino acids. The CDR3: CASSSGVSNQPQHF. CDR3 coding DNA: TGTGCCAGCAGTTCAGGCGTTAGCAATCAGCCCCAGCATTTT.

This clone was counted only a few times. CDR3 nucleotides: TGTGCCAGCAGCGTGGGCTCATCCAGGGGCCAAGAGACCCAGTACTTC. It is translated as CASSVGSSRGQETQYF. The genes are TRBV9 and TRBJ2-5; possible D gene TRBD1, 6 bases. In germline, CDR1 is SGDLS, CDR2 YYNGEE. Trimming removed 2 bases at V and 1 base at J, with 15 bases between. The CDR3 extends over 16 amino acids.

J is TRBJ2-7 and V is TRBV2, with D unresolved. The V end was cut by 5 bases, the J end by 4 bases, with 6 bases between. There are 11 residues in the CDR3. Germline assignment: CDR1 SNHLY and CDR2 FYNNEI. CDR3 DNA: TGTGCCAGCAGTTTCAGATACGAGCAGTACTTC. Protein: CASSFRYEQYF.

This clone was detected a few times. A much larger clone differs by one base, so this may be a read error. Different DNA sequences within this sample yield the same CDR3. The genes are TRBV18 and TRBJ2-3; D call uncertain. CDR1 KGHSH and CDR2 LQKENI come from the germline V gene. This CDR3 contains 12 residues. V lost 3 bases and J lost 2, with 3 bases in between. CDR3 residues: CASSPNTDTQYF. The DNA of the CDR3 is TGTGCCAGCTCACCGAACACAGATACGCAGTATTTT.

Here the CDR3 reads CASSFGQASSGNTIYF. CDR3 DNA sequence: TGTGCCAGCAGCTTTGGACAGGCGAGCTCTGGAAACACCATATATTTT. J is TRBJ1-3 and V is TRBV7-8; 7 positions match TRBD1. The CDR3 spans 16 residues. The junction had 5 bases not matched to a gene; V was cut back by 3 bases and J by 0 bases. CDR1 is SGHVS and CDR2 is FQNEAQ in the germline V gene.

The chain links TRBV5-6 to TRBJ2-7; TRBD1 is a possible D gene (5 bases). The germline V gene encodes CDR1 SGHDT and CDR2 YYEEEE. Trimming cost V 3 bases and J 1 base, with 26 bases left between them. The CDR3 runs 19 residues. This CDR3 reads CASSSALPSRRATSYEQYF. CDR3 DNA sequence: TGTGCCAGCAGCTCGGCACTCCCGTCACGCAGGGCCACTTCCTACGAGCAGTACTTC. Full variable domain (missing parts from reference TRBV5-6 and TRBJ2-7): DAGVTQSPTHLIKTRGQQVTLRCSPKSGHDTVSWYQQALGQGPQFIFQYYEEEERQRGNFPDRFSGHQFPNYSSELNVNALLLGDSALYLCASSSALPSRRATSYEQYFGPGTRLTVT.

The V call is TRBV9, the J call TRBJ2-7; TRBD2 matches 7 bases. After removal of 0 bases from V and 4 bases from J, the junction contained 10 bases not matched to a gene. Germline values: CDR1 SGDLS, CDR2 YYNGEE. The CDR3 totals 16 residues. DNA of the CDR3: TGTGCCAGCAGCGTAGGGGCCGGGGGGTTACAGTACGAGCAGTACTTC. As protein: CASSVGAGGLQYEQYF. Complete variable domain (other parts from reference TRBV9 and TRBJ2-7): DSGVTQTPKHLITATGQRVTLRCSPRSGDLSVYWYQQSLDQGLQFLIQYYNGEERAKGNILERFSAQQFPDLHSELNLSSLELGDSALYFCASSVGAGGLQYEQYFGPGTRLTVT.

This sequence joins TRBV29-1 and TRBJ2-4; D call uncertain. Germline CDR1 SQVTM, CDR2 ANQGSEA. The CDR3 totals 10 residues. Deletions cut 7 bases from V and 7 bases from J, with 8 bases between. The CDR3 loop is CSALINIQYF. The DNA of the CDR3 is TGCAGCGCCTTGATTAACATTCAGTACTTC.

This clone was detected only once. The chain couples TRBV6-1 to TRBJ1-3; D is possibly TRBD1 (6 bases). Germline CDR1 reads MNHNS; CDR2 reads SASEGT. The germline V and J ends were trimmed by 2 bases and 0 bases, with 11 bases remaining between them. This CDR3 is 16 amino acids long. DNA of the CDR3: TGTGCCAGCAGTGAACCGGACAGCCCCTCTGGAAACACCATATATTTT. This encodes CASSEPDSPSGNTIYF.